Reported below is one T cell receptor (beta chain). Its antigen is unidentified. Time point given: blood 2 weeks post-SBRT. The sample's treatment: 15 Gy SBRT to primary tumor, nephrectomy 4 weeks later. After SBRT, blood was collected at 2 and 4 weeks, plus baseline. The sample is drawn from a study of radiation and T cells in renal cell carcinoma. As for the study in general: Nephrectomy followed 15 Gy stereotactic body radiation by 4 weeks. Study-wide findings and caveats: Top tumor clonotypes rose in blood 2 weeks post-radiation, then contracted. Pretreatment tumor biopsies were lacking, so baseline clonotypes are unknown.

Here immunoSEQ multiplex PCR was the method, and the copy in TCRdb shows in-frame clones only, minus some. The table includes 150,000 to 180,000 clones, approximately 90% detected once. The length of the CDR3 is 15 residues. The germline gives CDR1 MDHEN, CDR2 SYDVKM. V gave up 5 bases and J gave up 7 bases, with 20 bases separating them. The chain carries TRBV28 and TRBJ1-2; D is unclear. This sequence originates from a woman in her forties or fifties with renal cell carcinoma. The sequences come from blood, collected from a patient whose treatment included radiotherapy and nephrectomy. For the CDR3, the DNA is TGTGCCAGCAGTCCGATGGACGTCGTCGACCGTGGCTACACCTTC. Protein product: CASSPMDVVDRGYTF.